The clone carrying this T cell receptor (beta chain) occurred a few times. Its matching antigen is unknown. The CDR3 consists of 16 residues. The V and J ends lost 4 bases and 2 bases respectively, with 15 bases between them. CDR1 is LGHNA and CDR2 is YNFKEQ in the germline V gene. The sample comes from a study of response to subunit inactivated influenza vaccine. Study conclusions and caveats: Researchers suggested that each seasonal influenza vaccination recruits few new T cells.

TCRdb reanalysed the RT-PCR reads using MiXCR and keeps one entry per CDR3 protein. There are about 800,000 distinct CDR3 sequences in the sample; over 20% occur only once, and roughly 10% lies in the top ten. The rearrangement links TRBV4-2 to TRBJ2-1; a weak D match, TRBD1 (6 bases). This sample comprised PBMCs from blood, obtained approximately 5 days after vaccination. This clonotype was obtained from a man aged 45-65 years who received an inactivated influenza vaccine. CDR3 region: CASSPPRGATYNEQFF. In DNA form, the CDR3 reads TGTGCCAGCAGCCCCCCCAGGGGTGCTACCTACAATGAGCAGTTCTTC.